The 2 T cell receptor beta chains given below trace back to one sample, sequenced in a study of read filtering for tumor transcriptome and immune sequencing. Molecular barcoded adaptors covering alpha/delta and beta/gamma chains were used on around 370 ng RNA. TCRdb called the reads again in MiXCR, with one record for every CDR3 protein. The sample has roughly 46,000 distinct CDR3 sequences; less than 15% are singletons. The sample consisted of a population of CD138-negative cells sorted from bone marrow. These TCRs come from a donor over 35 with multiple myeloma.

The table lists this clonotype with many counts. The gene calls are TRBV19 and TRBJ2-2; 7 bases align to TRBD2. J was trimmed by 6 bases and V by 4 bases; bases with no gene match: 2. Germline CDR1 and CDR2: LNHDA and SQIVND (reference sequence). This CDR3 is 13 amino acids long. This chain's CDR3 is CASSNRGAGELFF. Here the CDR3 DNA reads TGTGCCAGTAGTAATCGGGGGGCCGGGGAGCTGTTTTTT. The full variable domain, with the rest looked up from reference TRBV19 and TRBJ2-2, is DGGITQSPKYLFRKEGQNVTLSCEQNLNHDAMYWYRQDPGQGLRLIYYSQIVNDFQKGDIAEGYSVSREKKESFPLTVTSAQKNPTAFYLCASSNRGAGELFFGEGSRLTVL.

This clonotype was seen many times. The chain employs TRBV4-1 and TRBJ1-2; D call uncertain. V lost 4 bases to trimming and J lost 3 bases, with 15 bases between them. This CDR3 spans 15 amino acids. Germline CDR1 is MGHRA and CDR2 is YSYEKL. This CDR3 reads CASSLLATADYGYTF. Here the CDR3 DNA reads TGCGCCAGCAGCCTCCTCGCGACGGCAGACTATGGCTACACCTTC.